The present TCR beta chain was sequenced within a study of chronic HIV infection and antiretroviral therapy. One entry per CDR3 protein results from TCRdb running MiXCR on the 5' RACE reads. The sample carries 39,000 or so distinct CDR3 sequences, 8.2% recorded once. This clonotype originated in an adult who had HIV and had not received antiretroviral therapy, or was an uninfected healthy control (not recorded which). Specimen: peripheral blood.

The CDR3 DNA reads TGTGCCAGCAGCAGCGGACTCCGCTACGAGCAGTACTTC. Protein product: CASSSGLRYEQYF. V and J are TRBV28 and TRBJ2-7; D is possibly TRBD2 (5 bases). The CDR3 contains 13 residues. The V and J ends lost 6 bases and 3 bases respectively, with 12 bases between them. Per germline, CDR1 MDHEN and CDR2 SYDVKM. Full variable domain (remainder filled in from reference TRBV28 and TRBJ2-7): DVKVTQSSRYLVKRTGEKVFLECVQDMDHENMFWYRQDPGLGLRLIYFSYDVKMKEKGDIPEGYSVSREKKERFSLILESASTNQTSMYLCASSSGLRYEQYFGPGTRLTVT.